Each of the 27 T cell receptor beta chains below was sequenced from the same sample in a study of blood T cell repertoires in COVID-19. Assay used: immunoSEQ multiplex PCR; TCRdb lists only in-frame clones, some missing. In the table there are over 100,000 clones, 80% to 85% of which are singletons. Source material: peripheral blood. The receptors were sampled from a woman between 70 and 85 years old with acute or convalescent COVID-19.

The CDR3 nucleotides read TGTGCCAGCAGCTTGGGCGGGGGCTCCTACAATGAGCAGTTCTTC. This encodes CASSLGGGSYNEQFF. J is TRBJ2-1 and V is TRBV5-4, with 7 bases aligning to TRBD2. V lost 0 bases and J lost 0; bases outside the gene matches: 0. Germline V gene data show CDR1 as SGHNT and CDR2 as YYREEE (reference sequence). This CDR3 spans 15 amino acids.

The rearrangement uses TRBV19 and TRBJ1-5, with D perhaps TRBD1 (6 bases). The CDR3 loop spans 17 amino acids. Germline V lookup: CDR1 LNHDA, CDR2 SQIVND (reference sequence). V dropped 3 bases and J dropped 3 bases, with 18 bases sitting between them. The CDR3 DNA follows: TGTGCCAGTAGTATTCGGGGGCGGGGGGCGGACAATCAGCCCCAGCATTTT. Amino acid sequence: CASSIRGRGADNQPQHF.

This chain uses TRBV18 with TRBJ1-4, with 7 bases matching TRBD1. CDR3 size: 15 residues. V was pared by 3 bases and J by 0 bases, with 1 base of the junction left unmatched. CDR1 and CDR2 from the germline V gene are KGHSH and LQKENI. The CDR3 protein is CASSPDRSTNEKLFF. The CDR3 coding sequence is TGTGCCAGCTCACCGGACAGGTCAACTAATGAAAAACTGTTTTTT. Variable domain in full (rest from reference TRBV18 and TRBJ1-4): NAGVMQNPRHLVRRRGQEARLRCSPMKGHSHVYWYRQLPEEGLKFMVYLQKENIIDESGMPKERFSAEFPKEGPSILRIQQVVRGDSAAYFCASSPDRSTNEKLFFGSGTQLSVL.

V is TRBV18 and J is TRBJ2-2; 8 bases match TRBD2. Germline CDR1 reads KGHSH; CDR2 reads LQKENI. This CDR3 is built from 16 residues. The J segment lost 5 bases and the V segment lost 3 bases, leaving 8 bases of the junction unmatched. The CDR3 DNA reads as TGTGCCAGCTCACCGTCCTGGCGGGAGGCTACCGGGGAGCTGTTTTTT. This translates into CASSPSWREATGELFF.

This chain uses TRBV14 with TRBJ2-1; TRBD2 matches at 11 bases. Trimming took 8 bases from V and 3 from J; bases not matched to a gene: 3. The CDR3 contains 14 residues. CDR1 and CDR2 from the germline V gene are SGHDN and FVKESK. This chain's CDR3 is CASSLAGGYNEQFF. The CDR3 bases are TGTGCCAGCTCCCTAGCGGGAGGCTACAATGAGCAGTTCTTC.

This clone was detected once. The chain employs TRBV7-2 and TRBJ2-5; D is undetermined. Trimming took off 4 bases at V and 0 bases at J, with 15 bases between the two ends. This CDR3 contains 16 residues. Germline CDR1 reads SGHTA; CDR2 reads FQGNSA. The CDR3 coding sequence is TGTGCCAGCAGCTCCAGGAAGACGGTGGACCAAGAGACCCAGTACTTC. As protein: CASSSRKTVDQETQYF.

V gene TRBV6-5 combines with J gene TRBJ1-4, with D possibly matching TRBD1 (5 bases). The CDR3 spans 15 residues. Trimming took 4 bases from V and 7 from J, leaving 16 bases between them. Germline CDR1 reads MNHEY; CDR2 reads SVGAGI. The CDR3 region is CASSSMQGNSEKLFF. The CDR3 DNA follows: TGTGCCAGCAGTTCAATGCAGGGCAATTCTGAAAAACTGTTTTTT.

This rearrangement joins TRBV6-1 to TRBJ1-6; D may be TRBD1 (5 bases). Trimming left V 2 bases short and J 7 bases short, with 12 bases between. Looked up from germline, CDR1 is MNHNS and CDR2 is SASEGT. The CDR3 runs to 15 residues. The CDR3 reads CASSELDPGNSPLHF. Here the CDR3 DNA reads TGTGCCAGCAGTGAACTCGACCCAGGGAATTCACCCCTCCACTTT.

CDR3 nucleotides: TGTGCCAGCGACTTCGACAGGGGGTCCTACGAGCAGTACTTC. Translating gives CASDFDRGSYEQYF. The chain carries TRBV2 and TRBJ2-7; 9 bases are shared with TRBD1. CDR1 is SNHLY, CDR2 FYNNEI, per germline. J lost 1 base, V lost 8 bases, and 6 bases had no gene match. The CDR3 covers 14 residues.

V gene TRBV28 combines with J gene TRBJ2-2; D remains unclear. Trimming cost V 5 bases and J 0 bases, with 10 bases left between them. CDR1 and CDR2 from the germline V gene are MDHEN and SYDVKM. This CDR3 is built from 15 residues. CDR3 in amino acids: CASSQTTTNTGELFF. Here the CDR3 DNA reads TGTGCCAGCAGTCAAACTACAACGAACACCGGGGAGCTGTTTTTT.

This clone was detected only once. CDR3 loop: CASTEGGYEQYF. DNA of the CDR3: TGTGCCAGCACCGAAGGAGGCTACGAGCAGTACTTC. The chain recombines TRBV6-5 with TRBJ2-7, with a tentative D call TRBD2 (5 bases). This CDR3 region has 12 residues. CDR1 MNHEY and CDR2 SVGAGI come from the germline V gene. Trimming took 7 bases from V and 3 from J, leaving 10 bases between them.

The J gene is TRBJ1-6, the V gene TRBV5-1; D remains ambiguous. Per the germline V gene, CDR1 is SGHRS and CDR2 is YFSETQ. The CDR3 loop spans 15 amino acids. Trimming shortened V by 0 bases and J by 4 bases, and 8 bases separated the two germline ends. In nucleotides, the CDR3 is TGCGCCAGCAGCTTGGTTACAGCTTATAATTCACCCCTCCACTTT. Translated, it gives CASSLVTAYNSPLHF.

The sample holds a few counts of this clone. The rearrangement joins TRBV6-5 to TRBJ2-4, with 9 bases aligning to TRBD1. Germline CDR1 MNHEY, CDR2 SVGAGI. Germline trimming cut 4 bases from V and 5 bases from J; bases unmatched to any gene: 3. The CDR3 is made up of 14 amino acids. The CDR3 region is CASSSRTGENIQYF. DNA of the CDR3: TGTGCCAGCAGTTCGAGGACAGGGGAAAACATTCAGTACTTC.

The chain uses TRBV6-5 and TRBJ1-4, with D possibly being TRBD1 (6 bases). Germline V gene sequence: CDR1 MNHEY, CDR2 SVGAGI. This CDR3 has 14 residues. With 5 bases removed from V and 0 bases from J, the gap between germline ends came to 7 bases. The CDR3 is CASSRTATNEKLFF. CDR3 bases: TGTGCCAGCAGTAGGACAGCAACTAATGAAAAACTGTTTTTT.

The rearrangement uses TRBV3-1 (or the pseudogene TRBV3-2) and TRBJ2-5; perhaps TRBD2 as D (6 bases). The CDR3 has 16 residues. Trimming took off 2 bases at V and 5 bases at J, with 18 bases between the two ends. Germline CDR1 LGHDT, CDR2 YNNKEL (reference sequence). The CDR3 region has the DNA TGTGCCAGCAGCCAAATTAGCGGCCGACCAGGGGAGACCCAGTACTTC. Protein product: CASSQISGRPGETQYF.

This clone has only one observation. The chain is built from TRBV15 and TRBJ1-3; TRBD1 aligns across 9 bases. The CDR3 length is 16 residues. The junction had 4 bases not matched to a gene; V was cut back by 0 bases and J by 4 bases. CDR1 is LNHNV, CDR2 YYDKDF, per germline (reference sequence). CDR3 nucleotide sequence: TGTGCCACCAGCAGAGATTGGACAGGGGCAGGAAACACCATATATTTT. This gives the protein CATSRDWTGAGNTIYF. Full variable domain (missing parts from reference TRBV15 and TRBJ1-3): DAMVIQNPRYQVTQFGKPVTLSCSQTLNHNVMYWYQQKSSQAPKLLFHYYDKDFNNEADTPDNFQSRRPNTSFCFLDIRSPGLGDTAMYLCATSRDWTGAGNTIYFGEGSWLTVV.

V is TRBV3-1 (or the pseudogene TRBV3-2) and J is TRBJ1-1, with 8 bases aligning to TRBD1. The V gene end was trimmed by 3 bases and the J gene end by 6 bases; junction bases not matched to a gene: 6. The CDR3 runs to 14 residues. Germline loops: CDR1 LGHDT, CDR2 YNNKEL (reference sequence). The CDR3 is CASSQTDRAAEAFF. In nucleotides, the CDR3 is TGTGCCAGCAGCCAGACGGACAGGGCGGCTGAAGCTTTCTTT.

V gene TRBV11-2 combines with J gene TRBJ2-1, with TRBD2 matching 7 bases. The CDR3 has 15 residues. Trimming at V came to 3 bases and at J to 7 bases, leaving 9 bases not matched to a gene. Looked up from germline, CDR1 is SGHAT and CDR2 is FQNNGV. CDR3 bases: TGTGCCAGCAGCTTCGCAAGGGAGGGACGAAATGAGCAGTTCTTC. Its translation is CASSFAREGRNEQFF.

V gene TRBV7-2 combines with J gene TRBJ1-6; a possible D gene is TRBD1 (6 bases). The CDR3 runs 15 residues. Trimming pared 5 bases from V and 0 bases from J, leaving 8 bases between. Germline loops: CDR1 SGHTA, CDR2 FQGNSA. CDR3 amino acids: CASSPDSSYNSPLHF. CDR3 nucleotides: TGTGCCAGCAGCCCGGACAGCTCCTATAATTCACCCCTCCACTTT.

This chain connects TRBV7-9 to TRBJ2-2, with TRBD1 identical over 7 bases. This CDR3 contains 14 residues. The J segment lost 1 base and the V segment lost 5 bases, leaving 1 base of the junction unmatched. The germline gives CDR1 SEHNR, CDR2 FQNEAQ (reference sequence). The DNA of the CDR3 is TGTGCCAGCAGCAGGACAGGGAACACCGGGGAGCTGTTTTTT. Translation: CASSRTGNTGELFF.

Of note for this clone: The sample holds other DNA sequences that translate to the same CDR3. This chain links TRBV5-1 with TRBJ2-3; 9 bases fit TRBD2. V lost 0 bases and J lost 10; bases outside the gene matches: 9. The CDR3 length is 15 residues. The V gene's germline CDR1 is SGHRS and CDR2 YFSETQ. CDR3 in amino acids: CASSLEGAGGLPQYF. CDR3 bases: TGCGCCAGCAGCTTGGAGGGGGCGGGGGGGCTTCCGCAGTATTTT.

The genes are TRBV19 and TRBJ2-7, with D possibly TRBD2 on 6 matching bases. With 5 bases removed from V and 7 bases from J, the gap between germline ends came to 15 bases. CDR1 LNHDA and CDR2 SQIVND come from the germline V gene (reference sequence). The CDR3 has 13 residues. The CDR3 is CASSPGGMAEQYF. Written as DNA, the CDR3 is TGTGCCAGTAGTCCTGGGGGGATGGCGGAGCAGTACTTC.

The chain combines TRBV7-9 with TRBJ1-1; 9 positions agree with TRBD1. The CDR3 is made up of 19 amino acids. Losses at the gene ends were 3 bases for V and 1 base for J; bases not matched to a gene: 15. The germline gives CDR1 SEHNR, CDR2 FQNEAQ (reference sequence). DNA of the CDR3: TGTGCCAGCAGCTTTTCGGGACAGGGAACACGTCGGAAGAACACTGAAGCTTTCTTT. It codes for CASSFSGQGTRRKNTEAFF.

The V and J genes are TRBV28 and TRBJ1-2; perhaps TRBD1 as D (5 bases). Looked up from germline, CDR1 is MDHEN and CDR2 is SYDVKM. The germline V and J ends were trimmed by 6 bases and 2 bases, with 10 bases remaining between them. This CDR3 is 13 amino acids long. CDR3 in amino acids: CASRPTGNYGYTF. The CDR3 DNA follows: TGTGCCAGCAGACCAACAGGAAACTATGGCTACACCTTC.

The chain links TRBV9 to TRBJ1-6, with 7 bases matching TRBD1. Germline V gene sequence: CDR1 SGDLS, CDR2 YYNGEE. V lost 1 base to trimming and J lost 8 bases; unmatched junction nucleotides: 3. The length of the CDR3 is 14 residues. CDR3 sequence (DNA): TGTGCCAGCAGCGTAAGAGACAGGGATTCACCCCTCCACTTT. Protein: CASSVRDRDSPLHF.

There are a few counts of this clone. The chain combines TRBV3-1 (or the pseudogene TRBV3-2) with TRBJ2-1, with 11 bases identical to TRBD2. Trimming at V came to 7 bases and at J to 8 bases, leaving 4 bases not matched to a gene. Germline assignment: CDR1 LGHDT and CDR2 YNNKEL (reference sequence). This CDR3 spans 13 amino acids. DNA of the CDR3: TGTGCCAGCAATCTAGCGGGGGGCGATGAGCAGTTCTTC. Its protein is CASNLAGGDEQFF.

CDR3 loop: CASSVIAGVHEQFF. DNA of the CDR3: TGTGCCAGCAGCGTAATCGCGGGAGTGCACGAGCAGTTCTTC. V is TRBV9 and J is TRBJ2-1; TRBD2 matches 7 bases. The CDR3 runs 14 residues. Germline assignment: CDR1 SGDLS and CDR2 YYNGEE. With V trimmed by 1 base and J by 10 bases, 8 bases remained unmatched.